One T cell receptor beta chain is described in this entry. The antigen is unknown. Per the germline V gene, CDR1 is SNHLY and CDR2 is FYNNEI. This CDR3 comprises 11 residues. The germline V and J ends were trimmed by 1 base and 9 bases, with 7 bases remaining between them. Primers for the PCR totalled 60 Vbeta and 13 Jbeta. TCRdb's copy holds only in-frame clones and misses some; the assay was immunoSEQ multiplex PCR. The sample carries approximately 250,000 clones, 70% to 90% recorded once. The record originates from a study of cytomegalovirus exposure and HLA in healthy donors. Study context: About 79% of 398 genotyped donors fell in the Caucasian-associated ancestry cluster. Findings and limits, study-wide: Sequences of the TCR beta chain were said to predict the HLA-A and HLA-B alleles of most subjects accurately. Earlier analysis yielded a pattern in which most TCR beta V segments were productive about 90% or about 30% of the time. Among CMV-associated TCR beta chains, most appeared HLA-restricted in a later analysis.

The V and J genes are TRBV2 and TRBJ2-7; weak D call: TRBD1 (6 bases). This TCR derives from a girl aged 2 to 10 in good health and CMV-seronegative. The sequenced sample was PBMCs. CDR3 DNA sequence: TGTGCCAGCAGTGAAGGAGGGGGGCAGTACTTC. The encoded protein is CASSEGGGQYF.